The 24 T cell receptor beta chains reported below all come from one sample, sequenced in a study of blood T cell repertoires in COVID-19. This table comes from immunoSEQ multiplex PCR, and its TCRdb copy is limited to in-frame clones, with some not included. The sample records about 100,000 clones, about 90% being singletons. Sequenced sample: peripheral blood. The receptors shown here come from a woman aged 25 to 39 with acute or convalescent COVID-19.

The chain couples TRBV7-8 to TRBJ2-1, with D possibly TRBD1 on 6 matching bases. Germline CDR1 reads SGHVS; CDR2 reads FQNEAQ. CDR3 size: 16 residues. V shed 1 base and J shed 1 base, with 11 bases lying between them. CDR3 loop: CASSLGGQKSYNEQFF. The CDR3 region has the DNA TGTGCCAGCAGCTTAGGGGGACAAAAGTCCTACAATGAGCAGTTCTTC.

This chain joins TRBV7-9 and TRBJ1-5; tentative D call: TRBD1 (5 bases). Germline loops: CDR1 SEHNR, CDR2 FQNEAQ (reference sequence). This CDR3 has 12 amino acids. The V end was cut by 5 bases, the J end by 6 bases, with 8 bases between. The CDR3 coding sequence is TGTGCCAGCAGCCGGGACTTTCAGCCCCAGCATTTT. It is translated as CASSRDFQPQHF.

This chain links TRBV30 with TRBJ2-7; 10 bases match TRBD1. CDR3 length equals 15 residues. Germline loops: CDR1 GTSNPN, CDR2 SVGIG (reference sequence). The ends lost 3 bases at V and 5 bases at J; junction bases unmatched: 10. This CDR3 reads CAWSNAGTGDHEQYF. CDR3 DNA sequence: TGTGCCTGGAGCAACGCCGGGACAGGGGATCACGAGCAGTACTTC.

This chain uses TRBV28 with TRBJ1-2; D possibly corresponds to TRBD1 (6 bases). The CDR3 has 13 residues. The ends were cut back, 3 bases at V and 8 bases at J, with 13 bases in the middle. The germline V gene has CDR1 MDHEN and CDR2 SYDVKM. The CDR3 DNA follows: TGTGCCAGCAGTTTTGCAGGGGTGGAAGGCTACACCTTC. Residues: CASSFAGVEGYTF.

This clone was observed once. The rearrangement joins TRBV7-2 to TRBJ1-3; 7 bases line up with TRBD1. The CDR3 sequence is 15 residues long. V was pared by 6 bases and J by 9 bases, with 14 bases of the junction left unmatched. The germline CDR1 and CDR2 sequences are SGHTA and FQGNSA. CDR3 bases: TGTGCCAGCAGTAGTGGGTCAGGGGGTTTGGGCACCATATATTTT. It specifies CASSSGSGGLGTIYF.

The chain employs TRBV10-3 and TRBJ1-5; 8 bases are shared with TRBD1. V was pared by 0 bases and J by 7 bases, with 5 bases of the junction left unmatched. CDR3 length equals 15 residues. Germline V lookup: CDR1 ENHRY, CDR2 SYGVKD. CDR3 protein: CAISESGRGQQPQHF. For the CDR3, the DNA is TGTGCCATCAGTGAGTCGGGCAGGGGGCAGCAGCCCCAGCATTTT.

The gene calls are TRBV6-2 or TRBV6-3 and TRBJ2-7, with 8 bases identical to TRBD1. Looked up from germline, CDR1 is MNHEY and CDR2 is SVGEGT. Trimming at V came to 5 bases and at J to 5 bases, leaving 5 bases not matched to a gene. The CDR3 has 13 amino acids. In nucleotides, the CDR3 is TGTGCCAGCAGTGGGGGACAGGTCCACGAGCAGTACTTC. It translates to CASSGGQVHEQYF.

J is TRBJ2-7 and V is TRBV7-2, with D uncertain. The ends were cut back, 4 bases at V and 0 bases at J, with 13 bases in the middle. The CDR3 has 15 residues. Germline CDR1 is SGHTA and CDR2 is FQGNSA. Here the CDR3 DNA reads TGTGCCAGCAGCTCATTAGCTAGAAGCTCCTACGAGCAGTACTTC. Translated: CASSSLARSSYEQYF.

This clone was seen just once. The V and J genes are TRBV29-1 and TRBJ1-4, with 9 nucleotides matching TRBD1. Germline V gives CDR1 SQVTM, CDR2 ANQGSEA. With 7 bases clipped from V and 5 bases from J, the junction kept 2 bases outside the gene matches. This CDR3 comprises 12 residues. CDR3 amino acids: CSAGTGNEKLFF. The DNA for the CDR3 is TGCAGCGCCGGGACAGGGAATGAAAAACTGTTTTTT.

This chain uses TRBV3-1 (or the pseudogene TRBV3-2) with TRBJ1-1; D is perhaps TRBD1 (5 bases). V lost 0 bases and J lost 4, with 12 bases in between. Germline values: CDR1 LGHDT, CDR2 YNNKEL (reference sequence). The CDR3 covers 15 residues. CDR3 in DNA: TGTGCCAGCAGCCAAGAGCCCAGGGTTGGCACTGAAGCTTTCTTT. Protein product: CASSQEPRVGTEAFF.

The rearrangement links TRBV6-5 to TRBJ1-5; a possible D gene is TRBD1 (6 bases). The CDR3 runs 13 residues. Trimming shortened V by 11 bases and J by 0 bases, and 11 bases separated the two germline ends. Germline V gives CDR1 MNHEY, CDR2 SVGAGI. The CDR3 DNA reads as TGTGCCGGACAGCGGGGTAGCAATCAGCCCCAGCATTTT. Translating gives CAGQRGSNQPQHF.

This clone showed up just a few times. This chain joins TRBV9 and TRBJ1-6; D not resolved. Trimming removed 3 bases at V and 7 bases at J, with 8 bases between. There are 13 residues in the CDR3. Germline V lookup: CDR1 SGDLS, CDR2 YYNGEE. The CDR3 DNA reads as TGTGCCAGCAGCGACGGAGGGAATTCACCCCTCCACTTT. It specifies CASSDGGNSPLHF.

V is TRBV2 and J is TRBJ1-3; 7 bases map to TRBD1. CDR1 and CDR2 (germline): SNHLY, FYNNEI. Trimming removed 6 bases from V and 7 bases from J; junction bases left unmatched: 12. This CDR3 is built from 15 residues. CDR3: CASRDRQGPPNTIYF. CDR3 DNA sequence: TGTGCCAGCAGGGACCGACAGGGTCCACCGAACACCATATATTTT.

The CDR3 region has the DNA TGTGCCATCAGCCCCAGGACTAGCGGGAGAGAGGGAGATACGCAGTATTTT. Protein: CAISPRTSGREGDTQYF. The chain joins TRBV10-3 to TRBJ2-3; TRBD2 matches 13 bases. V shed 6 bases, J shed 5 bases, and the junction held 11 bases outside the gene matches. Germline assignment: CDR1 ENHRY and CDR2 SYGVKD. The CDR3 contains 17 residues.

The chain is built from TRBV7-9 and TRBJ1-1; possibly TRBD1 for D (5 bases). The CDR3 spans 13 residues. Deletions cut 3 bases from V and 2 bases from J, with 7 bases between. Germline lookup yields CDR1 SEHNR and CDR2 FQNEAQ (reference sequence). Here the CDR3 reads CASSFGGNTEAFF. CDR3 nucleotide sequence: TGTGCCAGCAGCTTCGGGGGAAACACTGAAGCTTTCTTT.

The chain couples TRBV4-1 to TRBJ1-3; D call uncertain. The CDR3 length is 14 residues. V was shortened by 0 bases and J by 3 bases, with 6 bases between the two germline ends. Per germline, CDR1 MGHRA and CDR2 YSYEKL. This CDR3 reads CASSQDSGGNTIYF. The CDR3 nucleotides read TGCGCCAGCAGCCAAGATTCCGGTGGAAACACCATATATTTT.

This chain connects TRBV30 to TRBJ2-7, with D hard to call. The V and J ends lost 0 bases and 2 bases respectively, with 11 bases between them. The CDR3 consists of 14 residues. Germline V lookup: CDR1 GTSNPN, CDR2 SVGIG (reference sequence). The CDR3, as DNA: TGTGCCTGGAGTGTACTGGGCAGAACCTACGAGCAGTACTTC. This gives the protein CAWSVLGRTYEQYF.

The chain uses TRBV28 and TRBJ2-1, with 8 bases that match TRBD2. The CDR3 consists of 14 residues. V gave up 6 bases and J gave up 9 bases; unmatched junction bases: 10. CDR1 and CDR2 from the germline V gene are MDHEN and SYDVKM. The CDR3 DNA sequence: TGTGCCAGCAGAGGCGGGGGGACTGCAGGTGAGCAGTTCTTC. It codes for CASRGGGTAGEQFF.

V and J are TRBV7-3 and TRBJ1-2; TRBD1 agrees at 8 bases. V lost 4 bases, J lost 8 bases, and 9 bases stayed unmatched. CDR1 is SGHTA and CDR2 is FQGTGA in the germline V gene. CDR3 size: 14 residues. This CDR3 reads CASSWDRTASGYTF. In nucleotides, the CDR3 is TGTGCCAGCAGCTGGGACAGGACGGCTAGCGGCTACACCTTC.

This chain's CDR3 is CASSLSAFGGASPLHF. The CDR3 bases are TGTGCCAGCAGTTTATCCGCATTCGGGGGTGCGTCACCCCTCCACTTT. The V gene is TRBV27, the J gene TRBJ1-6, with TRBD1 as a possible D gene (5 bases). The V end lost 0 bases, the J end lost 10 bases, and 16 bases lay between the germline ends. There are 16 residues in the CDR3. Germline V CDR1 and CDR2: MNHEY, SMNVEV (reference sequence).

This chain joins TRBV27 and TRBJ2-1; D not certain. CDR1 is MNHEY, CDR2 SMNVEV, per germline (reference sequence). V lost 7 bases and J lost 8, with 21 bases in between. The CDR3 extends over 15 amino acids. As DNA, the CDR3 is TGTGCCAGCACCCTAATGGGTACAGCCTGGGATGAGCAGTTCTTC. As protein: CASTLMGTAWDEQFF.

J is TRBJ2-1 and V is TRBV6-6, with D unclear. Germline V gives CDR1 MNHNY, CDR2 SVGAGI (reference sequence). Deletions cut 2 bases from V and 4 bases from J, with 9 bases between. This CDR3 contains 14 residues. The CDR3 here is CASSYPTEYNEQFF. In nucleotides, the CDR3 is TGTGCCAGCAGTTACCCTACAGAGTACAATGAGCAGTTCTTC.

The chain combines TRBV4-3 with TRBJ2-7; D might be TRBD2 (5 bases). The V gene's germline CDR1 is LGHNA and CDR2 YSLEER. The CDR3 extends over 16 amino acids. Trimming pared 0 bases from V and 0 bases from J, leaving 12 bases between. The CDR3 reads CASSQDGGSSSYEQYF. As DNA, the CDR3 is TGCGCCAGCAGCCAAGATGGCGGGTCTAGCTCCTACGAGCAGTACTTC.

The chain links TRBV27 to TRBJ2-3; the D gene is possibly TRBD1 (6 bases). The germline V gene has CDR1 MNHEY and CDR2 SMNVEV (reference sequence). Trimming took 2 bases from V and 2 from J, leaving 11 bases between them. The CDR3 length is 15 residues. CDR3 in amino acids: CASSLGGRLTDTQYF. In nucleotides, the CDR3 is TGTGCCAGCAGTTTAGGGGGCCGGCTCACAGATACGCAGTATTTT.